One and the same sample provided the 18 T cell receptor beta chains below, sequenced in a study of blood T cells in healthy people across ages. A second PCR, run for about 6 to 12 cycles, used a sample-barcoded 5' primer plus a J-beta primer mix. TCRdb called the 5' RACE reads again in MiXCR, with one record for every CDR3 protein. In the table there are about 1,600,000 distinct CDR3 sequences, approximately 40% of which are singletons. Sequencing used blood. These receptors were taken from a woman between 18 and 29 years old in good health.

This sequence joins TRBV20-1 and TRBJ2-1, with 9 positions matching TRBD2. The CDR3 is made up of 15 amino acids. Germline values: CDR1 DFQATT, CDR2 SNEGSKA (reference sequence). Losses at the gene ends were 5 bases for V and 9 bases for J; bases not matched to a gene: 14. As DNA, the CDR3 is TGCAGTGCTGGATCCGGGACTAGCCCCCTGGGTGAGCAGTTCTTC. Amino acids: CSAGSGTSPLGEQFF.

This rearrangement joins TRBV27 to TRBJ2-7; 10 bases line up with TRBD2. This CDR3 region has 15 residues. Germline lookup yields CDR1 MNHEY and CDR2 SMNVEV (reference sequence). V dropped 3 bases and J dropped 4; count of bases not matched to a gene: 6. The CDR3 DNA follows: TGTGCCAGCAGTTTGGGACTAGCGCCCTTGTACGAGCAGTACTTC. The encoded protein is CASSLGLAPLYEQYF.

On this clonotype itself: A read error may account for a junction end that differs from germline. The chain employs TRBV27 and TRBJ2-1; maybe TRBD2 (6 bases). TRBJ2-7 matches the DNA end more closely, so the J call is doubtful. CDR1 is MNHEY and CDR2 is SMNVEV in the germline V gene (reference sequence). The CDR3 is made up of 16 amino acids. The CDR3 is CVSSARSGSSYNEQYF. The DNA of the CDR3 is TGTGTCAGCAGTGCCCGTAGCGGAAGCTCCTACAATGAGCAGTACTTC.

This chain connects TRBV24-1 to TRBJ1-1; D is uncertain. The length of the CDR3 is 12 residues. The germline gives CDR1 KGHDR, CDR2 SFDVKD. V was pared by 4 bases and J by 8 bases, with 10 bases between. This CDR3 reads CATSDSTGEAFF. As DNA, the CDR3 is TGTGCCACCAGTGACTCGACCGGAGAAGCTTTCTTT.

The chain carries TRBV7-8 and TRBJ1-2; tentative D call: TRBD1 (6 bases). This CDR3 is built from 16 residues. Germline V gene sequence: CDR1 SGHVS, CDR2 FQNEAQ. Trimming removed 4 bases at V and 5 bases at J, with 20 bases between. As DNA, the CDR3 is TGTGCCAGCAGCTCCCAGTCCGGGAGGACAGTTTATGGCTACACCTTC. Protein product: CASSSQSGRTVYGYTF.

This clonotype has a handful of counts. This chain uses TRBV12-3 or TRBV12-4 with TRBJ1-2; possibly TRBD1 for D (5 bases). The V end lost 6 bases, the J end lost 6 bases, and 14 bases lay between the germline ends. The CDR3 contains 13 residues. Here the CDR3 DNA reads TGTGCCAGCAGCCCCCGAGGGGCTCATGGCTACACCTTC. Translating gives CASSPRGAHGYTF.

Concerning this clonotype itself: A read error may be the cause here, since a much bigger clone is one base away. The gene calls are TRBV11-2 and TRBJ2-1; possibly TRBD2 for D (6 bases). The CDR3 is 15 residues long. V dropped 1 base and J dropped 2 bases, with 9 bases sitting between them. Germline CDR1 is SGHAT and CDR2 is FQNNGV. The CDR3 region has the DNA TGTGCCAGCAGCTTAGCCGGGACTCCCTACAATGAGCAGTTCTTC. It translates to CASSLAGTPYNEQFF.

The J gene is TRBJ2-7, the V gene TRBV20-1; 7 bases agree with TRBD2. The CDR3 runs to 13 residues. The ends lost 4 bases at V and 10 bases at J; junction bases unmatched: 13. CDR1 is DFQATT and CDR2 is SNEGSKA in the germline V gene (reference sequence). The CDR3 region has the DNA TGCAGTGCTATTCTGGGAGGGCAAGAGATCCAGTACTTC. Translating it yields CSAILGGQEIQYF.

This chain links TRBV10-3 with TRBJ2-6; possible D gene TRBD2, 8 bases. The CDR3 is 19 residues long. Germline CDR1 ENHRY, CDR2 SYGVKD. V was shortened by 5 bases and J by 0 bases, with 20 bases between the two germline ends. For the CDR3, the DNA is TGTGCCATCAGTCCTACGGGGGGGACAGCACACTCTGGGGCCAACGTCCTGACTTTC. Its translation: CAISPTGGTAHSGANVLTF.

This clonotype was counted at least ten times. The gene calls are TRBV4-1 and TRBJ1-4, with unresolved D. CDR3 length: 11 residues. V lost 1 base, J lost 8 bases, and 2 bases lay in between. In germline, CDR1 is MGHRA, CDR2 YSYEKL. CDR3 sequence reads: CASSQGEKLFF. For the CDR3, the DNA is TGCGCCAGCAGCCAAGGCGAAAAACTGTTTTTT.

This clonotype has just a few counts. The chain combines TRBV6-6 with TRBJ2-5; 10 bases are a match to TRBD1. The J call may not be correct, given that the DNA end is closer to TRBJ2-7. This CDR3 comprises 14 residues. Germline CDR1 and CDR2: MNHNY and SVGAGI (reference sequence). The chain's CDR3 is CASSRDRGQSEQYF. CDR3 coding DNA: TGTGCCAGCAGTCGGGACAGGGGTCAGTCCGAGCAGTACTTC.

The chain couples TRBV7-2 to TRBJ2-1; D may be TRBD1 or TRBD2 (5 bases each). The CDR3 runs 15 residues. Germline CDR1 is SGHTA and CDR2 is FQGNSA. V lost 6 bases to trimming and J lost 5 bases, with 17 bases between them. The CDR3 nucleotides are TGTGCCAGCAGTTCCGGGACGCCATCCGACAATGAGCAGTTCTTC. Protein: CASSSGTPSDNEQFF.

A remark on this clonotype: The junction differs from germline at one of its ends, possibly a read error. This sequence joins TRBV2 and TRBJ1-5; TRBD1 matches at 9 bases. This CDR3 has 15 amino acids. Germline CDR1 SNHLY, CDR2 FYNNEI. The CDR3 protein is CVSSDGTGTDQPQHF. The CDR3 DNA follows: TGTGTCAGCAGTGACGGGACAGGGACAGATCAGCCCCAGCATTTT.

A few counts support this clonotype. The J gene is TRBJ1-2, the V gene TRBV5-1, with a tentative D call TRBD1 (5 bases). The V gene's germline CDR1 is SGHRS and CDR2 YFSETQ. CDR3 length equals 15 residues. V lost 3 bases to trimming and J lost 6 bases, with 18 bases between them. The CDR3 reads CASSSEPGTADGYTF. The CDR3 coding sequence is TGCGCCAGCAGCTCAGAACCCGGGACGGCCGATGGCTACACCTTC.

The chain carries TRBV7-2 and TRBJ2-2; 10 bases fit TRBD2. The CDR3 is 19 residues long. Germline values: CDR1 SGHTA, CDR2 FQGNSA. Trimming took 1 base from V and 6 from J; bases not matched to a gene: 14. The CDR3 sequence: CASSLVASGSLLVPGELFF. The CDR3 nucleotides read TGTGCCAGCAGCTTAGTGGCTAGCGGGAGCCTCCTCGTTCCCGGGGAGCTGTTTTTT. The full variable domain, with the rest looked up from reference TRBV7-2 and TRBJ2-2, is GAGVSQSPSNKVTEKGKDVELRCDPISGHTALYWYRQSLGQGLEFLIYFQGNSAPDKSGLPSDRFSAERTGGSVSTLTIQRTQQEDSAVYLCASSLVASGSLLVPGELFFGEGSRLTVL.

The count of this clonotype is one. The V call is TRBV5-4, the J call TRBJ2-7; D is perhaps TRBD1 or TRBD2 (5 bases each). Trimming removed 3 bases at V and 4 bases at J, with 11 bases between. The CDR3 length is 13 residues. The germline CDR1 and CDR2 sequences are SGHNT and YYREEE (reference sequence). The CDR3 nucleotides read TGTGCCAGCAGCTCCAGGGACGCTTACGAGCAGTACTTC. This encodes CASSSRDAYEQYF.

The genes are TRBV10-3 and TRBJ1-2, with D hard to call. The germline CDR1 and CDR2 sequences are ENHRY and SYGVKD. V gave up 0 bases and J gave up 5 bases, with 10 bases separating them. CDR3 length: 14 amino acids. CDR3 bases: TGTGCCATCAGTGAGTCCTCGGGTAGATATGGCTACACCTTC. Its protein product is CAISESSGRYGYTF.

The rearrangement joins TRBV30 to TRBJ1-2; unclear D gene. The CDR3 runs to 15 residues. Between the trimmed V and J ends, which lost 0 bases and 8 bases, there was a span of 19 bases. CDR1 and CDR2 from the germline V gene are GTSNPN and SVGIG (reference sequence). The CDR3 nucleotides read TGTGCCTGGAGTGTAGGTCGCCGGCAGGCCGGCGGCTACACCTTC. This sequence encodes CAWSVGRRQAGGYTF.